These 22 T cell receptor beta chains came from one sample sequenced in a study of response to subunit inactivated influenza vaccine. Each CDR3 protein is one row after TCRdb ran MiXCR on the RT-PCR reads. This table has roughly 650,000 distinct CDR3 sequences, 12% to 15% appearing once. The sample in question was PBMCs from blood, obtained 14 to 15 days before vaccination. These receptors all stem from a middle-aged man who received an inactivated influenza vaccine.

This rearrangement joins TRBV4-3 to TRBJ2-7; D is undetermined. The V end lost 1 base, the J end lost 0 bases, and 10 bases lay between the germline ends. This CDR3 is built from 15 residues. Looked up from germline, CDR1 is LGHNA and CDR2 is YSLEER. DNA of the CDR3: TGCGCCAGCAGCCAAGGTGGCAGTCCCTCCTACGAGCAGTACTTC. It specifies CASSQGGSPSYEQYF.

The V call is TRBV7-2, the J call TRBJ2-7; TRBD2 aligns across 13 bases. V lost 3 bases and J lost 6; bases outside the gene matches: 2. The CDR3 sequence is 14 residues long. Per the germline V gene, CDR1 is SGHTA and CDR2 is FQGNSA. CDR3 sequence reads: CASSFRLAGGEQYF. Here the CDR3 DNA reads TGTGCCAGCAGCTTCAGACTAGCGGGGGGCGAGCAGTACTTC.

This clonotype turned up a few times. The gene calls are TRBV6-1 and TRBJ2-2; a weak D match, TRBD2 (6 bases). Germline CDR1 and CDR2: MNHNS and SASEGT. This CDR3 spans 15 amino acids. Deletions cut 11 bases from V and 1 base from J, with 17 bases between. This chain's CDR3 is CAVTRGTGNTGELFF. Here the CDR3 DNA reads TGTGCCGTCACTCGCGGGACGGGGAACACCGGGGAGCTGTTTTTT.

The chain carries TRBV29-1 and TRBJ2-7; D perhaps matches TRBD2 (5 bases). V lost 5 bases and J 7 bases, leaving 18 bases between the germline ends. Germline V lookup: CDR1 SQVTM, CDR2 ANQGSEA. CDR3 length: 13 residues. CDR3 sequence reads: CSVRPGTKREQYF. The CDR3 DNA sequence: TGCAGCGTTCGACCGGGAACCAAGAGGGAGCAGTACTTC.

As concerns this clonotype: A much larger clone differs from this one at a single base, so this may be a read error. The chain recombines TRBV3-1 with TRBJ2-1; 8 nucleotides align to TRBD1. The length of the CDR3 is 14 residues. Germline values: CDR1 LGHDT, CDR2 YNNKEL (reference sequence). The CDR3 DNA reads as TGTGCCAGCAGCGGACAGGGATCCTACAATCAGCAGTTCTTC. It specifies CASSGQGSYNQQFF.

This chain's CDR3 is CASSEHGGQPQHF. CDR3 nucleotide sequence: TGTGCCAGCAGTGAACATGGGGGTCAGCCCCAGCATTTT. The chain is built from TRBV25-1 and TRBJ1-5; the D gene is possibly TRBD1 (5 bases). This CDR3 spans 13 amino acids. From germline, CDR1 is MGHDK and CDR2 SYGVNS. V lost 2 bases and J lost 6, with 8 bases in between.

Ten or more counts support this clonotype. V usage is TRBV4-2 and J usage is TRBJ2-2; no definite D call. Germline CDR1 is LGHNA and CDR2 is YNFKEQ. The CDR3 consists of 15 residues. The V end lost 0 bases, the J end lost 5 bases, and 10 bases lay between the germline ends. The CDR3 nucleotides read TGTGCCAGCAGCCAAGATTTTGAAGCTACCGGGGAGCTGTTTTTT. Protein sequence: CASSQDFEATGELFF.

The chain carries TRBV20-1 and TRBJ2-3; D possibly corresponds to TRBD1 (6 bases). This CDR3 has 12 residues. In germline, CDR1 is DFQATT, CDR2 SNEGSKA (reference sequence). Trimming removed 5 bases from V and 6 bases from J, with 12 bases in between. CDR3 nucleotides: TGCAGTGCTTATCACAGGGCGGATACGCAGTATTTT. This codes for CSAYHRADTQYF.

This clonotype was counted only a few times. The V call is TRBV20-1, the J call TRBJ2-2; 8 bases are shared with TRBD2. CDR1 and CDR2 (germline): DFQATT, SNEGSKA (reference sequence). The CDR3 loop spans 16 amino acids. V lost 0 bases, J lost 0 bases, and 3 bases stayed unmatched. CDR3 loop: CSARDQTSANTGELFF. The CDR3 DNA follows: TGCAGTGCTAGAGACCAGACTAGCGCGAACACCGGGGAGCTGTTTTTT.

Many counts were recorded for this clonotype. The chain couples TRBV6-2 or TRBV6-3 to TRBJ1-4; D call uncertain. The CDR3 runs 12 residues. V lost 6 bases and J 5 bases, leaving 7 bases between the germline ends. The V gene's germline CDR1 is MNHEY and CDR2 SVGEGT. The CDR3 protein is CASRDPNEKLFF. Here the CDR3 DNA reads TGTGCCAGCAGGGACCCGAATGAAAAACTGTTTTTT.

The chain combines TRBV12-3 or TRBV12-4 with TRBJ2-1, with 8 nucleotides matching TRBD2. This CDR3 has 17 residues. V lost 3 bases, J lost 3 bases, and 10 bases stayed unmatched. In DNA, the CDR3 is TGTGCCAGCAGTTTCCATATCGCGGGGGGAAACTACAATGAGCAGTTCTTC. Amino acid sequence: CASSFHIAGGNYNEQFF.

This clonotype was seen many times. The chain has TRBV7-9 and TRBJ2-4, with D uncertain. This CDR3 comprises 13 residues. Germline CDR1 reads SEHNR; CDR2 reads FQNEAQ (reference sequence). V gave up 1 base and J gave up 5 bases, with 6 bases separating them. The CDR3 DNA follows: TGTGCCAGCAGCTTAGACAGCCAAAACATTCAGTACTTC. Translation: CASSLDSQNIQYF.

The chain carries TRBV7-2 and TRBJ2-7; TRBD1 is a possible D gene (5 bases). Germline CDR1 and CDR2: SGHTA and FQGNSA. The ends were cut back, 1 base at V and 2 bases at J, with 9 bases in the middle. The CDR3 length is 14 residues. The CDR3 nucleotides read TGTGCCAGCAGCTTAGGTCCAGGGACCTACGAGCAGTACTTC. Amino acids: CASSLGPGTYEQYF.

The table lists this clonotype with a few counts. This chain links TRBV7-8 with TRBJ2-1, with D perhaps matching TRBD1 or TRBD2 (5 bases each). V lost 4 bases and J 1 base, leaving 17 bases between the germline ends. Germline V CDR1 and CDR2: SGHVS, FQNEAQ. This CDR3 comprises 17 residues. CDR3: CASSSNPGTGSYNEQFF. DNA of the CDR3: TGTGCCAGCAGCTCCAACCCCGGGACGGGATCCTACAATGAGCAGTTCTTC.

This clonotype has only a few counts. This chain links TRBV3-1 with TRBJ1-5, with TRBD1 matching 7 bases. Per germline, CDR1 LGHDT and CDR2 YNNKEL (reference sequence). V lost 5 bases, J lost 4 bases, and 11 bases stayed unmatched. This CDR3 region has 16 residues. As DNA, the CDR3 is TGTGCCAGCAGCGATTCACAGGGGTCGGGGAATCAGCCCCAGCATTTT. Translated, it gives CASSDSQGSGNQPQHF.

In its sample, this clonotype was seen a few times. This chain uses TRBV5-1 with TRBJ1-2; possibly TRBD1 for D (5 bases). Germline V gene data show CDR1 as SGHRS and CDR2 as YFSETQ. CDR3 size: 12 residues. The V and J ends lost 5 bases and 8 bases respectively, with 13 bases between them. The CDR3 region has the DNA TGCGCCAGCAGTATTGAGGGGAAGGGCTACACCTTC. Translated: CASSIEGKGYTF.

The J gene is TRBJ2-3, the V gene TRBV9; 8 bases align to TRBD2. From germline, CDR1 is SGDLS and CDR2 YYNGEE. The CDR3 has 17 residues. Trimming took 1 base from V and 4 from J; bases not matched to a gene: 11. This CDR3 is CASSVYSSGLGADTQYF. Written as DNA, the CDR3 is TGTGCCAGCAGCGTATATTCATCGGGACTAGGCGCAGATACGCAGTATTTT. Filled out from reference TRBV9 and TRBJ2-3, the complete variable domain reads DSGVTQTPKHLITATGQRVTLRCSPRSGDLSVYWYQQSLDQGLQFLIQYYNGEERAKGNILERFSAQQFPDLHSELNLSSLELGDSALYFCASSVYSSGLGADTQYFGPGTRLTVL.

This clonotype was observed a handful of times. The V and J genes are TRBV3-1 and TRBJ2-5; TRBD2 matches 10 bases. J gave up 3 bases and V 2 bases, and 0 bases lay outside the gene matches. This CDR3 spans 14 amino acids. Germline CDR1 and CDR2: LGHDT and YNNKEL (reference sequence). The CDR3 spells CASSQTSGEETQYF. The CDR3 nucleotides are TGTGCCAGCAGCCAAACTAGCGGGGAAGAGACCCAGTACTTC.

The chain joins TRBV18 to TRBJ1-2, with D perhaps matching TRBD1 (5 bases). Germline-derived CDR1 and CDR2 are KGHSH and LQKENI. The CDR3 contains 15 residues. The germline V and J ends were trimmed by 5 bases and 4 bases, with 17 bases remaining between them. CDR3: CASSTTTAGGYGYTF. CDR3 in DNA: TGTGCCAGCTCAACTACGACAGCGGGCGGCTATGGCTACACCTTC. The complete variable domain, with remaining parts taken from reference TRBV18 and TRBJ1-2, reads NAGVMQNPRHLVRRRGQEARLRCSPMKGHSHVYWYRQLPEEGLKFMVYLQKENIIDESGMPKERFSAEFPKEGPSILRIQQVVRGDSAAYFCASSTTTAGGYGYTFGSGTRLTVV.

The chain combines TRBV2 with TRBJ1-6; maybe TRBD1 (5 bases). CDR1 SNHLY and CDR2 FYNNEI come from the germline V gene. This CDR3 region has 15 residues. Trimming took 2 bases from V and 10 from J, leaving 15 bases between them. The CDR3 loop reads CASSEWPRVSSPLHF. In nucleotides, the CDR3 is TGTGCCAGCAGTGAATGGCCCAGGGTGAGCTCACCCCTCCACTTT. Full variable domain (rest looked up from reference TRBV2 and TRBJ1-6): EPEVTQTPSHQVTQMGQEVILRCVPISNHLYFYWYRQILGQKVEFLVSFYNNEISEKSEIFDDQFSVERPDGSNFTLKIRSTKLEDSAMYFCASSEWPRVSSPLHFGNGTRLTVT.

CDR3 sequence reads: CASSLDLAGSYEQYF. In DNA form, the CDR3 reads TGTGCCAGCAGCTTGGACCTAGCGGGGTCCTACGAGCAGTACTTC. This chain joins TRBV5-4 and TRBJ2-7; TRBD2 matches at 9 bases. This CDR3 is built from 15 residues. The J segment lost 1 base and the V segment lost 0 bases, leaving 2 bases of the junction unmatched. Looked up from germline, CDR1 is SGHNT and CDR2 is YYREEE (reference sequence).

The table lists this clonotype with a few counts. This chain uses TRBV5-1 with TRBJ2-7, with TRBD1 matching over 8 bases. This CDR3 region has 12 residues. The J segment lost 6 bases and the V segment lost 6 bases, leaving 5 bases of the junction unmatched. The germline CDR1 and CDR2 sequences are SGHRS and YFSETQ. The CDR3 loop is CASTPGGGEQYF. CDR3 bases: TGCGCCAGCACCCCAGGGGGCGGCGAGCAGTACTTC.